This T cell receptor beta chain was obtained from a study of cytomegalovirus exposure and HLA in healthy donors. Notes on the study in general: HLA allele associations emerged for some 16,000 TCR beta sequences in a later analysis, at 0.05 false discovery rate. A further, later analysis showed that HLA-associated TCR beta chains (compared with equally common others) were more clonally expanded. The CMV antigen specificity of a few CMV-associated chains was confirmed through in vitro analysis. TCR beta V segments were, for the most part, productive about 87% or about 30% of the time in an earlier analysis.

Points on this clone: The antigen is undetermined.

The PCR used 60 Vbeta and 13 Jbeta primers. Using immunoSEQ multiplex PCR, the repertoire was profiled, and TCRdb retains in-frame clones only, with some absent. This sample carries 99,000 or so clones, about 13% of them seen once, and the ten largest clones take 16%. Germline values: CDR1 SGHTA, CDR2 FQGNSA. There are 14 residues in the CDR3. V lost 1 base and J lost 4, with 11 bases in between. This TCR derives from a man aged 40-49 years in good health and CMV-seropositive. This sequence joins TRBV7-2 and TRBJ2-7; D unclear. Sequenced material: PBMCs. The CDR3 DNA follows: TGTGCCAGCAGCTTAGGTGGTAGGAGTTACGAGCAGTACTTC. Residues: CASSLGGRSYEQYF.